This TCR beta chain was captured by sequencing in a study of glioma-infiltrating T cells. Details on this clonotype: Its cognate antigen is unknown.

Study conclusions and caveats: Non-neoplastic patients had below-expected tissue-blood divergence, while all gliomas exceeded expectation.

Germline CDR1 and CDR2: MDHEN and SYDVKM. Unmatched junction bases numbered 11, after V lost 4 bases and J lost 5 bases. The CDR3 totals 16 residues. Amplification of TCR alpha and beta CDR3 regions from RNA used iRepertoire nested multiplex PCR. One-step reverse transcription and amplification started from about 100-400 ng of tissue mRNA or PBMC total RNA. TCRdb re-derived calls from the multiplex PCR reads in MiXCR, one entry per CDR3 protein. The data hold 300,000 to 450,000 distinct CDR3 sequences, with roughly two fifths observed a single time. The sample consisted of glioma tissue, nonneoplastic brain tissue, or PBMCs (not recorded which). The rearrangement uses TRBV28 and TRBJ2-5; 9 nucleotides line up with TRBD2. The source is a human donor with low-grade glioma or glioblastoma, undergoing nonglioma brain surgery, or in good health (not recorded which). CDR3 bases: TGTGCCAGCAGTTCGCCCCTTAGCGGGAGTCTGGAGACCCAGTACTTC. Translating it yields CASSSPLSGSLETQYF.